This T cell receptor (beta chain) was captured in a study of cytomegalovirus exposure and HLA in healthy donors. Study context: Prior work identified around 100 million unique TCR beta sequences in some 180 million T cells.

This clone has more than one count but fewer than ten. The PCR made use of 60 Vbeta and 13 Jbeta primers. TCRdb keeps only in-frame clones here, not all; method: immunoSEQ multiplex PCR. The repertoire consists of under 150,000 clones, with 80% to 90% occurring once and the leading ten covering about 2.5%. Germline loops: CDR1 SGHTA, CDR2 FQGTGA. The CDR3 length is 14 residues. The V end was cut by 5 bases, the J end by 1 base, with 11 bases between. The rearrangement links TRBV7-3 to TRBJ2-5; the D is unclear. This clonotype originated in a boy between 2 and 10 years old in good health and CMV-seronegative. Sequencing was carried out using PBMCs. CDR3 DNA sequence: TGTGCCAGCAGCCCCCGCGTGCTCCAAGAGACCCAGTACTTC. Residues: CASSPRVLQETQYF.